This TCR beta chain stems from a study of T cell responses to AZD1222 COVID-19 vaccine. Assay used: immunoSEQ multiplex PCR; TCRdb lists only in-frame clones, some missing. The table lists 200,000 or so clones, about 94% of them singletons, with less than 1.2% in the top ten. Study-wide results and limits: In all cases, repertoires were sampled only after the peak T cell response. Nearly half of spike-specific TCRs reportedly target unmutated variant regions.

The CDR3 consists of 14 residues. V shed 1 base and J shed 4 bases, with 10 bases lying between them. The germline gives CDR1 SNHLY, CDR2 FYNNEI. Note on this clone: Its target is unknown.

The chain uses TRBV2 and TRBJ1-1, with D uncertain. Sample: peripheral blood, taken 28 days after the second AZD1222 dose. This clonotype was sampled from an adult who received the AZD1222 COVID-19 vaccine. DNA for the CDR3: TGTGCCAGCAGTGAAGGAAGGGTGAGCACTGAAGCTTTCTTT. Its translation: CASSEGRVSTEAFF.